This T cell receptor (beta chain) was sequenced in a study of human T cells and chemical hapten exposure. The V end was cut by 6 bases, the J end by 0 bases, with 9 bases between. CDR1 and CDR2 from the germline V gene are WSHSY and SAAADI. CDR3 length: 15 residues. Time point given: patch test 3, about 24 weeks after DPC sensitization. Noted treatment: therapeutic diphenylcyclopropenone sensitization with weekly scalp DPC. TCRdb processed the RACE reads anew with MiXCR; each CDR3 protein has one entry. The table records under 200,000 distinct CDR3 sequences, 25% to 30% of them present only once. The rearrangement joins TRBV10-2 to TRBJ2-6; D is undetermined. This specimen consisted of whole blood, obtained in connection with sensitization to the hapten diphenylcyclopropenone (DPC). The clonotype comes from a woman aged 18-29 years with alopecia areata. Some clones in this sample may be carry-over from other donors' samples. DNA for the CDR3: TGCGCCAGCAGAAGTCAGGACTCTGGGGCCAACGTCCTGACTTTC. It codes for CASRSQDSGANVLTF.